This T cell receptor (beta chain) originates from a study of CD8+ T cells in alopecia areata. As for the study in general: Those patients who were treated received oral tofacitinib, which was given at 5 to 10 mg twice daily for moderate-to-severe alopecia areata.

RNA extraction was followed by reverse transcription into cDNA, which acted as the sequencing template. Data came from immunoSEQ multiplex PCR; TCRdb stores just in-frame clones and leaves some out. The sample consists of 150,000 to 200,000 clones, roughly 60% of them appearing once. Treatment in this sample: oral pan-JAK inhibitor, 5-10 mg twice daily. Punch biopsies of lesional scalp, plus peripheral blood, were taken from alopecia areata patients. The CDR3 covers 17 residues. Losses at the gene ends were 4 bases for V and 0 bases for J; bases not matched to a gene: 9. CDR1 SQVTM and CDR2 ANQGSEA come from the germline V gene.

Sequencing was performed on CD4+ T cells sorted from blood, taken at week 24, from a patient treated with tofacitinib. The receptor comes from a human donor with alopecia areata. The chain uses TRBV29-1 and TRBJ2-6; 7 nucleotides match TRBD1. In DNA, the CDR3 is TGCAGCGTTGGGGTCGGGACAGCGTACTCTGGGGCCAACGTCCTGACTTTC. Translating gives CSVGVGTAYSGANVLTF.